This entry describes one T cell receptor (beta chain). The sample is drawn from a study of blood T cells in healthy people across ages. Next came a second PCR, run for about 7 to 12 cycles, which used a sample-barcoded 5' primer along with a J-beta primer mix. TCRdb processed the 5' RACE reads anew with MiXCR; each CDR3 protein has one entry. The repertoire consists of some 1.8 million distinct CDR3 sequences, with about two fifths occurring once and the leading ten covering under 30%. Germline CDR1 is SGHTA and CDR2 is FQGNSA. V lost 2 bases, J lost 6 bases, and 10 bases lay in between. This CDR3 contains 13 residues.

This clonotype originated in a human donor in good health. The sample was blood. The rearrangement links TRBV7-2 to TRBJ1-2; D is possibly TRBD1 (5 bases). The CDR3 DNA follows: TGTGCCAGCAGCTTAACGACCAGGGATGGCTACACCTTC. Encoded protein: CASSLTTRDGYTF.